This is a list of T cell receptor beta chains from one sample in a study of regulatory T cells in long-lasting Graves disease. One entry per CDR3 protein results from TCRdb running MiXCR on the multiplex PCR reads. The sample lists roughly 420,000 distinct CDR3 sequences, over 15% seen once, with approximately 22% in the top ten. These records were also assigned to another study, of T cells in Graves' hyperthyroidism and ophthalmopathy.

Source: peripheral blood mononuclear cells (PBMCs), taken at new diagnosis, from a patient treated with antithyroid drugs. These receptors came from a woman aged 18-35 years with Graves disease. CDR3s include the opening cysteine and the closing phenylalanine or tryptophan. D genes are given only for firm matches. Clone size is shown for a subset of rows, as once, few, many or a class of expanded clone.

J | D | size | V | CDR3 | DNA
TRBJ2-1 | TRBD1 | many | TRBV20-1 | CSAGQGGYNEQFF | TGCAGTGCTGGACAGGGGGGCTACAATGAGCAGTTCTTC
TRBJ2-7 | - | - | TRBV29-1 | CSVVPGSPSYEQYF | TGCAGCGTTGTTCCTGGCAGTCCCTCCTACGAGCAGTACTTC
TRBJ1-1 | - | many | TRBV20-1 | CSASLEYTEAFF | TGCAGTGCTAGCTTGGAGTACACTGAAGCTTTCTTT
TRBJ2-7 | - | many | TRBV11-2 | CASSLIRSGTDEQYF | TGTGCCAGCAGCTTAATTAGGAGCGGCACCGACGAGCAGTACTTC
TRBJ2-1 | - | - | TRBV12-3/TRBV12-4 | CASSLSSRGGTYNEQFF | TGTGCCAGCAGTTTATCCTCTAGGGGTGGGACCTACAATGAGCAGTTCTTC
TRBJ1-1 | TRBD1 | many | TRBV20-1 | CSASMPRDRVRIGTEAFF | TGCAGTGCTAGTATGCCCCGGGACAGGGTACGTATTGGCACTGAAGCTTTCTTT
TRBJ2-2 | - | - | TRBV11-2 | CASSLVTGSTGELFF | TGTGCCAGCAGCTTAGTGACCGGGTCCACCGGGGAGCTGTTTTTT
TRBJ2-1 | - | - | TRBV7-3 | CASSPDYSEQFF | TGTGCCAGCAGCCCAGACTACAGTGAGCAGTTCTTC
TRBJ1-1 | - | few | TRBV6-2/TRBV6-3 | CASRLQELNTEAFF | TGTGCCAGCAGATTACAGGAGTTGAACACTGAAGCTTTCTTT
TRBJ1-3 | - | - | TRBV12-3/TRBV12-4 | CASSLGEQGLGNTIYF | TGTGCCAGCAGTTTAGGGGAACAGGGCCTTGGAAACACCATATATTTT
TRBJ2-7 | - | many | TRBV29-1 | CSVEGRGSYEQYF | TGCAGCGTTGAGGGCAGGGGATCCTACGAGCAGTACTTC
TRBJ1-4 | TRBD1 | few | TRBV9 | CASSEGATNEKLFF | TGTGCCAGCAGCGAGGGGGCTACTAATGAAAAACTGTTTTTT
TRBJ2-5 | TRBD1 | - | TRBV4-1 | CASSTPGRDRTQYF | TGCGCCAGCAGCACGCCGGGACGGGACAGAACCCAGTACTTC
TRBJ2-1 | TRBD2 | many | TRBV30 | CASQEAVSGRAYEQFF | TGTGCCTCCCAGGAGGCGGTCAGCGGGAGGGCCTATGAGCAGTTCTTC
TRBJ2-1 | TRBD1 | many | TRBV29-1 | CSVEWRAGTGFYNEQFF | TGCAGCGTTGAATGGCGTGCTGGGACAGGGTTTTACAATGAGCAGTTCTTC
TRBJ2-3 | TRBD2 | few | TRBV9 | CASSGSGIGDTQYF | TGTGCCAGCAGCGGTAGCGGGATAGGGGATACGCAGTATTTT
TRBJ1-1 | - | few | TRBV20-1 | CSASFRVMNTEAFF | TGCAGTGCTAGCTTCAGGGTGATGAACACTGAAGCTTTCTTT
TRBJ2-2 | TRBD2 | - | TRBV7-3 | CASSTGSSGNTGELFF | TGTGCCAGCAGCACCGGGTCTAGCGGTAACACCGGGGAGCTGTTTTTT
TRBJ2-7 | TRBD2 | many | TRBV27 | CASNSRLAELGEQYF | TGTGCCAGTAATTCCCGACTAGCGGAATTGGGGGAGCAGTACTTC
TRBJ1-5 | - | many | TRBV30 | CAWRAWSNQPQHF | TGTGCCTGGAGGGCATGGAGCAATCAGCCCCAGCATTTT
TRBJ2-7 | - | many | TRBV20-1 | CSARTRREISWEQYF | TGCAGTGCTAGAACCCGGAGGGAGATTTCATGGGAGCAGTACTTC
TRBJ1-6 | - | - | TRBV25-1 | CASSDRARNSPLHF | TGTGCCAGCAGTGATAGGGCTCGTAATTCACCCCTCCACTTT
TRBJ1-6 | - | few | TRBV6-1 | CASDDRRASSYNSPLHF | TGTGCCAGCGATGATCGGAGGGCCAGCTCCTATAATTCACCCCTCCACTTT
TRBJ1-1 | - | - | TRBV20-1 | CSARNYGERNTEAFF | TGCAGTGCTAGAAATTATGGTGAGAGAAACACTGAAGCTTTCTTT
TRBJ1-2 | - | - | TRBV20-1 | CSARDFVGYTF | TGCAGTGCACGAGATTTCGTGGGCTACACCTTC
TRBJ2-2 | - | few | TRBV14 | CASSQAFREANTGELFF | TGTGCCAGCAGCCAAGCCTTCAGGGAGGCGAACACCGGGGAGCTGTTTTTT
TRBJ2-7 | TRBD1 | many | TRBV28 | CASSSGKGQGADEQYF | TGTGCCAGCAGTTCAGGAAAAGGACAGGGGGCCGACGAGCAGTACTTC
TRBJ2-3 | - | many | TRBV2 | CASTRRGSSDTQYF | TGTGCCAGCACTCGCAGGGGAAGTTCAGATACGCAGTATTTT
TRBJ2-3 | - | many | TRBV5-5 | CASSLVGGWGTDTQYF | TGTGCCAGCAGCTTGGTGGGGGGTTGGGGCACAGATACGCAGTATTTT
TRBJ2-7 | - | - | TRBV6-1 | CASGSAAYEQYF | TGTGCCAGCGGCAGTGCTGCCTACGAGCAGTACTTC
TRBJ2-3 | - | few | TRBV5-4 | CASSRGMDKVTDTQYF | TGTGCCAGCAGCCGTGGAATGGACAAAGTCACAGATACGCAGTATTTT
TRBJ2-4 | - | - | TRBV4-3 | CASSQSVGKSIQYF | TGCGCCAGCAGCCAGTCGGTCGGCAAAAGCATTCAGTACTTC
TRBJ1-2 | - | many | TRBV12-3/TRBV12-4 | CASSLVESYGYTF | TGTGCCAGCAGTTTGGTTGAAAGCTATGGCTACACCTTC
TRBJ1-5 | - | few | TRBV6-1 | CASSREGGGQPQHF | TGTGCCAGCAGTCGTGAGGGGGGTGGACAGCCCCAGCATTTT
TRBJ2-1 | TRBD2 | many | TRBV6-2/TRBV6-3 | CASSYQSGLAGRNEQFF | TGTGCCAGCAGTTACCAATCGGGACTAGCGGGGAGAAATGAGCAGTTCTTC
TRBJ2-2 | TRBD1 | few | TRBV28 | CASSLLQGAITGELFF | TGTGCCAGCAGTCTTCTTCAGGGGGCGATCACCGGGGAGCTGTTTTTT
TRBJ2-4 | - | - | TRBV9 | CASSVGGGRNIQYF | TGTGCCAGCAGCGTAGGAGGGGGAAGAAACATTCAGTACTTC
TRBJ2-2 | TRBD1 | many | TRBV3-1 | CASSEPGGSNTGELFF | TGTGCCAGCAGCGAACCAGGGGGCTCGAACACCGGGGAGCTGTTTTTT
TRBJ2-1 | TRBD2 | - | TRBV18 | CASSSRAGDNEQFF | TGTGCCAGCTCTTCCCGGGCGGGAGACAATGAGCAGTTCTTC
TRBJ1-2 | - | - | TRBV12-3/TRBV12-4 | CASLDRNYGYTF | TGTGCCAGCCTGGACAGAAACTATGGCTACACCTTC
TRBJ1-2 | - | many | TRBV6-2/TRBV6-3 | CASSLAGASYGYTF | TGTGCCAGCAGTTTAGCGGGGGCGAGCTATGGCTACACCTTC
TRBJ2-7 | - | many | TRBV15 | CATSRELGEQYF | TGTGCCACCAGCAGAGAGTTAGGCGAGCAGTACTTC
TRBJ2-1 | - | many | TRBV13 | CASSSSARNEQFF | TGTGCCAGCAGCTCCTCCGCTAGGAATGAGCAGTTCTTC
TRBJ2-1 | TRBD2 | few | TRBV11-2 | CASSLTSANEQFF | TGTGCCAGCAGCTTAACTAGCGCCAATGAGCAGTTCTTC
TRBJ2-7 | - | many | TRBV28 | CASSWRVPPAEQYF | TGTGCCAGCAGTTGGCGGGTCCCCCCTGCGGAGCAGTACTTC
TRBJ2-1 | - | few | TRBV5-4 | CASSPGGRGSYNEQFF | TGTGCCAGCAGCCCGGGAGGCAGGGGTTCCTACAATGAGCAGTTCTTC
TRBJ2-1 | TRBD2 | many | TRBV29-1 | CSVSLAREQFF | TGCAGCGTCTCACTAGCGCGGGAGCAGTTCTTC
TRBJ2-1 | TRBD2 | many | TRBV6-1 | CASSGGRPYNEQFF | TGTGCCAGCAGTGGCGGGAGGCCCTACAATGAGCAGTTCTTC